Each of the 6 T cell receptor beta chains below was sequenced from the same sample in a study of T cells in women clearing cervical HPV infection. Assay: immunoSEQ multiplex PCR; the TCRdb copy retains only in-frame clones and omits some. This table lists tens of thousands of clones. Specimen: blood buffy coat. Source of these receptors: a woman between 18 and 70 years old with a cervical HPV16 infection that either progressed to CIN3+ or cleared (not recorded which).

Remarks on this clone: With the read ending 3 residues before the CDR3 end, the germline J gene is used to fill in that end. The rearrangement joins TRBV7-2 to TRBJ2-3; the D gene is possibly TRBD2 (6 bases). Per germline, CDR1 SGHTA and CDR2 FQGNSA. There are 14 residues in the CDR3. Trimming shortened V by 4 bases and J by 1 base, and 9 bases separated the two germline ends. CDR3 protein: CASSSAGRTDTQYF. The CDR3 bases that were read are TGTGCCAGCAGCTCGGCGGGGCGCACAGATACG. The variable domain in full, completed from reference TRBV7-2 and TRBJ2-3, reads GAGVSQSPSNKVTEKGKDVELRCDPISGHTALYWYRQSLGQGLEFLIYFQGNSAPDKSGLPSDRFSAERTGGSVSTLTIQRTQQEDSAVYLCASSSAGRTDTQYFGPGTRLTVL.

Comment on this clone: With the read ending 3 residues before the CDR3 end, the germline J gene is used to fill in that end. The rearrangement joins TRBV12-3 or TRBV12-4 to TRBJ1-1; TRBD1 matches 7 bases. The CDR3 consists of 16 residues. The V and J ends lost 4 bases and 4 bases, in that order; junction bases with no gene match: 12. The sequenced part of the CDR3 DNA is TGTGCCAGCAGTTACCAAGTAGGGGCAGGGGGCACTGAA. Its translation is CASSYQVGAGGTE. From start to end, the CDR3 is CASSYQVGAGGTEAFF.

About this clone itself: The CDR3 end lies 3 residues beyond the end of the read and is filled in from the germline J gene. V usage is TRBV5-6 and J usage is TRBJ1-2, with D unresolved. V was shortened by 4 bases and J by 7 bases, with 14 bases between the two germline ends. Germline V CDR1 and CDR2: SGHDT, YYEEEE. This CDR3 contains 13 residues. The CDR3: CASSILLNVGYTF. CDR3 bases read: TGTGCCAGCAGCATCCTACTTAACGTTGGC.

About this clone itself: The read ends 3 residues shy of where the CDR3 ends; the end is completed using the germline J gene. The rearrangement joins TRBV28 to TRBJ1-5; D is unresolved. Trimming removed 7 bases at V and 5 bases at J, with 6 bases between. The CDR3 spans 11 residues. Germline CDR1 MDHEN, CDR2 SYDVKM. The covered CDR3 bases are TGTGCCAGCACCTCGGATCAGCCC. Its protein is CASTSDQP. The full CDR3 reads CASTSDQPQHF.

As concerns this clone: Read sequence stops 3 residues before the CDR3 end, and the germline J gene provides the missing end. This chain connects TRBV11-3 to TRBJ2-1, with no clear D. Germline V lookup: CDR1 SGHNT, CDR2 YENEEA. This CDR3 has 13 residues. Deletions cut 7 bases from V and 5 bases from J, with 12 bases between. The covered CDR3 bases are TGTGCCAGCAAACAGCCGTCCAACAATGAG. It codes for CASKQPSNNE. The whole CDR3 region reads CASKQPSNNEQFF.

As concerns this clone: Coverage ceases 3 residues before the CDR3 finishes, and the germline J gene fills in the end. V and J are TRBV18 and TRBJ2-1; 8 positions match TRBD2. The V gene end was trimmed by 2 bases and the J gene end by 0 bases; junction bases not matched to a gene: 6. Germline-derived CDR1 and CDR2 are KGHSH and LQKENI. The CDR3 is made up of 17 amino acids. The DNA read from the CDR3 is TGTGCCAGCTCACCATATAGCGGGGAATTCTCCTACAATGAG. Its protein is CASSPYSGEFSYNE. The whole CDR3 sequence is CASSPYSGEFSYNEQFF.